This T cell receptor (beta chain) was observed in a study of blood T cell repertoires in COVID-19. At the level of the study: The samples span acute and convalescent COVID-19 from the United States, Italy and Spain. Sample material is recorded as cDNA or gDNA derived from T cells, B-cell-depleted T cells, or PBMCs.

From germline, CDR1 is KGHSH and CDR2 LQKENI. The CDR3 totals 14 residues. V was clipped by 5 bases and J by 0 bases, with 11 bases between them. In the original processing: Reference gene primers were amplified, and this amplification served to estimate nucleated cell counts. Clones were sequenced by immunoSEQ multiplex PCR, and TCRdb holds only the in-frame ones, with some missing. V and J calls and clone size come straight from that table; D and trimming were deduced from the DNA. The sample records tens of thousands of clones, around 90% being singletons. The receptor was derived from a woman in her 70s with active COVID-19. The chain has TRBV18 and TRBJ2-7, with a possible D match to TRBD1 (5 bases). The sequencing sample was made of peripheral blood. CDR3 bases: TGTGCCAGCTCATTGGACACGACCTCCTACGAGCAGTACTTC. Protein: CASSLDTTSYEQYF.